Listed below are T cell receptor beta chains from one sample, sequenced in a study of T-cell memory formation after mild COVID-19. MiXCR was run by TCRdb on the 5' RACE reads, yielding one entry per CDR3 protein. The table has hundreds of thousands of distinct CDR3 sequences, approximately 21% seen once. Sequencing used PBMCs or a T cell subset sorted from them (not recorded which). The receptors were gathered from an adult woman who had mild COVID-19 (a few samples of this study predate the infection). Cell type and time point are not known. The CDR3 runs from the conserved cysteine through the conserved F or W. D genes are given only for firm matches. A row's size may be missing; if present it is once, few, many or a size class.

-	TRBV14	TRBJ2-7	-	TGTGCCAGCAGCCAACCGGGCCAGACCTGGGAGCAGTACTTC	CASSQPGQTWEQYF
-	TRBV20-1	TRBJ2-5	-	TGCAGTGCTAGCGGGGGCCTACAAGAGACCCAGTACTTC	CSASGGLQETQYF
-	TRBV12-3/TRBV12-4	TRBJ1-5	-	TGTGCCAGCAGCCAACAGGGCTGGCAGCCCCAGCATTTT	CASSQQGWQPQHF
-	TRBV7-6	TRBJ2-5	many	TGTGCCAGCAGCTTAACGGGAGTTGGAGAGACCCAGTACTTC	CASSLTGVGETQYF
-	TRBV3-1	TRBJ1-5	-	TGTGCCAGCAGCCGAGGCGTTCAGGGCAACAATCAGCCCCAGCATTTT	CASSRGVQGNNQPQHF
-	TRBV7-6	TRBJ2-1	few	TGTGCCAGCAGCTTAGTAGGGGCACTAGCTAGTGAGCAGTTCTTC	CASSLVGALASEQFF
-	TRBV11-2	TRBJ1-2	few	TGTGCCAGCAGCTTAGATCTGGGATCGCCTTATGGCTACACCTTC	CASSLDLGSPYGYTF
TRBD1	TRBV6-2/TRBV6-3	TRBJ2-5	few	TGTGCCAGCAGGGAACACAGGGGGTTCGGAGAGACCCAGTACTTC	CASREHRGFGETQYF
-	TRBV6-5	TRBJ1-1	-	TGTGCCAGCATGGTCGGGACTGAAGCTTTCTTT	CASMVGTEAFF
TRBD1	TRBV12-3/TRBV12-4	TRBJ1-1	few	TGTGCCAGCAGTCCCCGGACAGGGGTTGGGAACACTGAAGCTTTCTTT	CASSPRTGVGNTEAFF
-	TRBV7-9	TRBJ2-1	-	TGTGCCAGCAGCTTAGGGGCGGGACTGATGTACAATGAGCAGTTCTTC	CASSLGAGLMYNEQFF
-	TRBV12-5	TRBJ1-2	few	TGTGCTAGTGGTTCCGACTATGGCTACACCTTC	CASGSDYGYTF
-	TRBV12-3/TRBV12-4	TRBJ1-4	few	TGTGCCAGCAGTTTCCCGGGGGGCGCGGGTGAAAAACTGTTTTTT	CASSFPGGAGEKLFF
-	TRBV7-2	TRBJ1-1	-	TGTGCCAGCAGCAAACAGCTTGATATGGTGTGGGCTTTCTTT	CASSKQLDMVWAFF
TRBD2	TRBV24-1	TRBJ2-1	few	TGTGCCACCAGTGATGCGGGAGGCTATGAGCAGTTCTTC	CATSDAGGYEQFF
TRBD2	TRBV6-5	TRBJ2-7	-	TGTGCCAGCAGTTACGAGGCGGGAGGGAGGTACGAGCAGTACTTC	CASSYEAGGRYEQYF
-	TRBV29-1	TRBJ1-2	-	TGCAGCGTGTTTGGCGGGGATGGCTACACCTTC	CSVFGGDGYTF
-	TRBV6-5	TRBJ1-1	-	TGTGCCAGCAGTGCCAGGGGAGCCCCGGGAGCTTTCTTT	CASSARGAPGAFF
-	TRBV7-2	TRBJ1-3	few	TGTGCCAGCAGCTTAATAGGGGGGTCTGGAAACACCATATATTTT	CASSLIGGSGNTIYF
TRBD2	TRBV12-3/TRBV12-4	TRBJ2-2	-	TGTGCCAGCAGTCCTACCCCGGGGGGGACCGGGGAGCTGTTTTTT	CASSPTPGGTGELFF
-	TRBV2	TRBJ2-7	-	TGTGCCAGCAGTCCCAACCCGGAGGTACTATACGAGCAGTACTTC	CASSPNPEVLYEQYF
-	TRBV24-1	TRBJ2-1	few	TGTGCCACCACGGGACGGCTATACAATGAGCAGTTCTTC	CATTGRLYNEQFF